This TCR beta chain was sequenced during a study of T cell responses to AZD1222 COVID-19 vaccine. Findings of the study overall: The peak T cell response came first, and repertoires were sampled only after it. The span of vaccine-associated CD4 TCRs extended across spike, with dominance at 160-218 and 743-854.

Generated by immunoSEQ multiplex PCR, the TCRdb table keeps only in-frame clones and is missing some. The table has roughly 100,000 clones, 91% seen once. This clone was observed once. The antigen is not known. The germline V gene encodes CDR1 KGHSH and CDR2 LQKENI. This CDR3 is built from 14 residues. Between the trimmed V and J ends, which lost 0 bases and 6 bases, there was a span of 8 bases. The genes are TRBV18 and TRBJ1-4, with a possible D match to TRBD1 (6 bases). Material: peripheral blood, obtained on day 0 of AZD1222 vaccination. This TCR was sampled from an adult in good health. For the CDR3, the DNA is TGTGCCAGCTCACCACCGAACAGGGATGAAAAACTGTTTTTT. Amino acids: CASSPPNRDEKLFF.